This T cell receptor (beta chain) emerged from a study of identical twins. The CDR3 sequence is 13 residues long. Per the germline V gene, CDR1 is MGHDK and CDR2 is SYGVNS. The V end was cut by 3 bases, the J end by 3 bases, with 9 bases between. Overall study findings and caveats: Memory repertoires lacked the insertion deficit that abundant cord blood beta clonotypes showed. Cross-sectional statistics underpinned the conclusions; the same donors were not followed.

TCRdb used MiXCR to reprocess the 5' RACE reads, holding one entry per CDR3 protein. The sample shows roughly 700,000 distinct CDR3 sequences, about 9.4% of them seen only once. For this clonotype: Antigen: not known.

The same data also went into a second study, on yellow fever vaccine responses in identical twins.

The TCR originated in a woman in her late teens or twenties in good health. This rearrangement joins TRBV25-1 to TRBJ2-7, with unresolved D. The specimen sequenced was PBMCs. Here the CDR3 reads CASSDGSRYEQYF. The CDR3 DNA reads TGTGCCAGCAGTGATGGGTCCCGCTACGAGCAGTACTTC.